Listed below are T cell receptor beta chains from one sample, sequenced in a study of T cell changes during pregnancy in multiple sclerosis. Method: immunoSEQ multiplex PCR; TCRdb's copy keeps in-frame clones and lacks some. The table records some 120,000 clones, 95% to 98% of them present only once. The sequencing used peripheral blood, collected after pregnancy. The origin of the receptors is a female donor with multiple sclerosis, enrolled in a pregnancy study. The CDR3 runs from the conserved cysteine through the conserved F or W. D genes are given only for firm matches. Clone size is stated in some rows and not others, as once, few, many or a class when expanded.

CDR3 DNA: TGTGCCAGCAGTTTACGCCAGGGCCTCTACGAGCAGTACTTC; CDR3 protein: CASSLRQGLYEQYF; V gene: TRBV28; D gene: NA; J gene: TRBJ2-7; clone size: once
CDR3 DNA: TGTGCCAGCAGTGCCGGGACTAGCGGTAGCACAGATACGCAGTATTTT; CDR3 protein: CASSAGTSGSTDTQYF; V gene: TRBV25-1; D gene: TRBD2; J gene: TRBJ2-3; clone size: NA
CDR3 DNA: TGTGCCAGCAGCTTAGAGGCAGCCTCTACCCTCTCGACCCAGTACTTC; CDR3 protein: CASSLEAASTLSTQYF; V gene: TRBV7-3; D gene: NA; J gene: TRBJ2-5; clone size: NA
CDR3 DNA: TGTGCCAGCAGCTTAGGTACAGGGAATGAAAAACTGTTTTTT; CDR3 protein: CASSLGTGNEKLFF; V gene: TRBV7-9; D gene: NA; J gene: TRBJ1-4; clone size: once
CDR3 DNA: TGTGCCAGCAGTCCCCAAGTAGCGGGAGGGCCGAAGGAGCAGTACTTC; CDR3 protein: CASSPQVAGGPKEQYF; V gene: TRBV28; D gene: TRBD2; J gene: TRBJ2-7; clone size: NA
CDR3 DNA: TGTGCCAGCAGTTTATCTAGGGGTGGCACTGAAGCTTTCTTT; CDR3 protein: CASSLSRGGTEAFF; V gene: TRBV27; D gene: NA; J gene: TRBJ1-1; clone size: NA
CDR3 DNA: TGTGCCAGCAGTTTAATTGGTTCAGGGACTGAAGCTTTCTTT; CDR3 protein: CASSLIGSGTEAFF; V gene: TRBV27; D gene: NA; J gene: TRBJ1-1; clone size: NA
CDR3 DNA: TGTGCCAGCAGTGAGCGGAGTGGATTTGGGTTCCCTTACGAGCAGTACTTC; CDR3 protein: CASSERSGFGFPYEQYF; V gene: TRBV25-1; D gene: NA; J gene: TRBJ2-7; clone size: NA
CDR3 DNA: TGTGCCAGCAGCTCGCGGGGGACTAGAAGGCCCGGGGAGCTGTTTTTT; CDR3 protein: CASSSRGTRRPGELFF; V gene: TRBV7-9; D gene: TRBD2; J gene: TRBJ2-2; clone size: NA
CDR3 DNA: TGTGCCAGCAGTGGGACAGGTAGCAATCAGCCCCAGCATTTT; CDR3 protein: CASSGTGSNQPQHF; V gene: TRBV28; D gene: TRBD1; J gene: TRBJ1-5; clone size: NA
CDR3 DNA: TGTGCCAGCAGCTTAGGCGCCGAGCCAACCTACGAGCAGTACTTC; CDR3 protein: CASSLGAEPTYEQYF; V gene: TRBV7-2; D gene: NA; J gene: TRBJ2-7; clone size: NA
CDR3 DNA: TGTGCCAGCAGCCAGAGAGGGACAGGAGTTCCCCGGGAACTGTTTTTT; CDR3 protein: CASSQRGTGVPRELFF; V gene: TRBV7-9; D gene: TRBD1; J gene: TRBJ1-4; clone size: NA
CDR3 DNA: TGTGCTAGCAGCTTGACTAGCGGGGTCTACAATGAGCAGTTCTTC; CDR3 protein: CASSLTSGVYNEQFF; V gene: TRBV7-7; D gene: TRBD2; J gene: TRBJ2-1; clone size: NA
CDR3 DNA: TGTGCCAGTAGTATAAATCAGGGAAGGTGGAATCAGCCCCAGCATTTT; CDR3 protein: CASSINQGRWNQPQHF; V gene: TRBV19; D gene: NA; J gene: TRBJ1-5; clone size: NA
CDR3 DNA: TGTGCCAGCAGCTTGGGGGGCGGGAGGGCCGCGCCTGTGGTAAATACGCAGTATTTT; CDR3 protein: CASSLGGGRAAPVVNTQYF; V gene: TRBV5-4; D gene: TRBD2; J gene: TRBJ2-3; clone size: NA
CDR3 DNA: TGCGCCAGCAGCCAAGCGGGACAGGGGACAAACACCATATATTTT; CDR3 protein: CASSQAGQGTNTIYF; V gene: TRBV4-3; D gene: TRBD1; J gene: TRBJ1-3; clone size: NA
CDR3 DNA: TGTGCCAGCATCTCTTCGACGGAGGAACTGTTTTTT; CDR3 protein: CASISSTEELFF; V gene: TRBV6-5; D gene: NA; J gene: TRBJ1-4; clone size: once